These 7 T cell receptor beta chains came from one sample sequenced in a study of blood T cell repertoires in COVID-19. The protocol was immunoSEQ multiplex PCR, while the TCRdb copy is restricted to in-frame clones and leaves out a portion. This table holds roughly 340,000 clones, 70% to 90% found once. The sequenced material came from peripheral blood. All receptors come from a woman in her twenties or thirties with COVID-19, enrolled during active disease.

The chain is built from TRBV4-3 and TRBJ1-4; no firm D call. CDR3 length: 15 residues. V was trimmed by 1 base and J by 8 bases, leaving 14 bases between them. Germline V gene lookup returns CDR1 LGHNA and CDR2 YSLEER. The CDR3 protein is CASSQGEGAPEKLFF. The CDR3 DNA reads TGCGCCAGCAGCCAAGGAGAGGGTGCCCCCGAAAAACTGTTTTTT.

The V gene is TRBV15, the J gene TRBJ1-1; 8 bases map to TRBD1. Germline V gene lookup returns CDR1 LNHNV and CDR2 YYDKDF (reference sequence). The CDR3 runs to 14 residues. The ends lost 4 bases at V and 4 bases at J; junction bases unmatched: 5. CDR3 sequence: CATSTRTGGTEAFF. CDR3 DNA: TGTGCCACCAGCACGAGAACAGGGGGCACTGAAGCTTTCTTT.

This chain joins TRBV5-1 and TRBJ1-5; D remains unclear. V was trimmed by 5 bases and J by 3 bases, leaving 9 bases between them. The CDR3 runs 13 residues. Germline V CDR1 and CDR2: SGHRS, YFSETQ. The CDR3 nucleotides read TGCGCCAGCAGTTATGACACCAATCAGCCCCAGCATTTT. It translates to CASSYDTNQPQHF.

The V call is TRBV11-3, the J call TRBJ1-4; 7 bases agree with TRBD1. This CDR3 spans 12 amino acids. V was clipped by 4 bases and J by 8 bases; unmatched bases: 1. Per the germline V gene, CDR1 is SGHNT and CDR2 is YENEEA. CDR3 nucleotide sequence: TGTGCCAGCAGCTCGACAGGGGAAAAACTGTTTTTT. Its translation: CASSSTGEKLFF.

This sequence joins TRBV6-2 or TRBV6-3 and TRBJ1-1; TRBD1 is a possible D gene (6 bases). The V end lost 2 bases, the J end lost 2 bases, and 15 bases lay between the germline ends. CDR1 is MNHEY and CDR2 is SVGEGT in the germline V gene. The length of the CDR3 is 16 residues. The CDR3 protein is CASSYLWDTPNTEAFF. The CDR3 DNA reads as TGTGCCAGCAGTTACCTCTGGGACACCCCAAACACTGAAGCTTTCTTT.

The chain has TRBV10-3 and TRBJ1-5; a weak D match, TRBD1 (6 bases). CDR3 size: 13 residues. Trimming shortened V by 4 bases and J by 4 bases, and 8 bases separated the two germline ends. Germline CDR1 and CDR2: ENHRY and SYGVKD. The CDR3 protein is CAISGDINQPQHF. CDR3 in DNA: TGTGCCATCAGTGGGGACATAAATCAGCCCCAGCATTTT.

The rearrangement links TRBV4-2 to TRBJ2-7; 7 positions agree with TRBD1. The germline CDR1 and CDR2 sequences are LGHNA and YNFKEQ. The CDR3 runs to 13 residues. Trimming at V came to 5 bases and at J to 5 bases, leaving 6 bases not matched to a gene. CDR3 sequence reads: CASSYYRGDEQYF. The CDR3 region has the DNA TGTGCCAGCAGCTACTACAGGGGCGACGAGCAGTACTTC.